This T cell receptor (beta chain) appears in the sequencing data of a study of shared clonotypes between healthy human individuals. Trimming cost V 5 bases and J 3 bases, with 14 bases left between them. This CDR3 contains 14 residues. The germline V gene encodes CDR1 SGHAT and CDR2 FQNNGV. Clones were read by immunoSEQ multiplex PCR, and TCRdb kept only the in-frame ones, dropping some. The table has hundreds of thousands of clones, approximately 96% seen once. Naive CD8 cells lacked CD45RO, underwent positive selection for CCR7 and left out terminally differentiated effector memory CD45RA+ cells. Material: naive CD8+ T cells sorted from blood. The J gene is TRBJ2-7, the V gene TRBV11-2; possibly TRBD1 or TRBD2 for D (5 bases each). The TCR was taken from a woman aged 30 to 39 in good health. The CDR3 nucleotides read TGTGCCAGCAGCCCGGGACGGAGTGTCTACGAGCAGTACTTC. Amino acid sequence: CASSPGRSVYEQYF. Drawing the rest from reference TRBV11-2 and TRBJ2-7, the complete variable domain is EAGVAQSPRYKIIEKRQSVAFWCNPISGHATLYWYQQILGQGPKLLIQFQNNGVVDDSQLPKDRFSAERLKGVDSTLKIQPAKLEDSAVYLCASSPGRSVYEQYFGPGTRLTVT.